These 7 T cell receptor beta chains came from one sample sequenced in a study of shared clonotypes between healthy human individuals. Method: immunoSEQ multiplex PCR; TCRdb's copy keeps in-frame clones and lacks some. The data show approximately 2.5 million clones, with under 95% seen just once and approximately 0.36% held by the top ten. The sample taken for sequencing was naive CD4+ T cells from PBMCs. Subset given: CD45RA+ positively selected. The receptor source for this set is a man aged 18 to 29 in good health. Some clones in this sample may be carry-over from other donors' samples.

The rearrangement links TRBV5-1 to TRBJ2-7, with a tentative D call TRBD2 (7 bases). Germline CDR1 and CDR2: SGHRS and YFSETQ. Trimming removed 4 bases at V and 2 bases at J, with 19 bases between. The CDR3 is made up of 16 amino acids. CDR3: CASSRGGGERTYEQYF. CDR3 sequence (DNA): TGCGCCAGCAGCCGCGGAGGGGGGGAGAGGACCTACGAGCAGTACTTC.

J is TRBJ2-4 and V is TRBV29-1; 8 bases map to TRBD1. The CDR3 consists of 13 residues. The germline CDR1 and CDR2 sequences are SQVTM and ANQGSEA. V was pared by 7 bases and J by 7 bases, with 9 bases of the junction left unmatched. Here the CDR3 DNA reads TGCAGCGCCGAAGGACAGGGAGCTAACATTCAGTACTTC. This sequence encodes CSAEGQGANIQYF.

The rearrangement links TRBV19 to TRBJ1-2, with D possibly TRBD1 on 5 matching bases. Germline assignment: CDR1 LNHDA and CDR2 SQIVND (reference sequence). Trimming pared 3 bases from V and 2 bases from J, leaving 10 bases between. The CDR3 loop spans 14 amino acids. CDR3 nucleotide sequence: TGTGCCAGTAGTATCGGCAGGGCCAACTATGGCTACACCTTC. It specifies CASSIGRANYGYTF.

The gene calls are TRBV20-1 and TRBJ2-4; no clear D gene. Deletions cut 3 bases from V and 5 bases from J, with 5 bases between. The CDR3 is 11 amino acids. The germline V gene has CDR1 DFQATT and CDR2 SNEGSKA (reference sequence). The DNA of the CDR3 is TGCAGTGCTAGCCTAGAAAACATTCAGTACTTC. As protein: CSASLENIQYF.

The rearrangement uses TRBV18 and TRBJ2-3; no clear D gene. V lost 9 bases, J lost 0 bases, and 10 bases lay in between. Germline CDR1 is KGHSH and CDR2 is LQKENI. The length of the CDR3 is 13 residues. CDR3: CASTAFSTDTQYF. CDR3 bases: TGTGCCAGTACGGCCTTTAGCACAGATACGCAGTATTTT.

In the case of this clone: Other DNA sequences in this sample translate to the same CDR3. This chain joins TRBV7-9 and TRBJ2-3; D is possibly TRBD1 or TRBD2 (5 bases each). Germline V lookup: CDR1 SEHNR, CDR2 FQNEAQ (reference sequence). CDR3 length: 14 amino acids. Trimming took 5 bases from V and 3 from J, leaving 12 bases between them. The CDR3 loop reads CASSPQGGTDTQYF. The CDR3 DNA is TGTGCCAGCAGCCCTCAGGGCGGGACAGATACGCAGTATTTT.

This rearrangement joins TRBV6-5 to TRBJ2-3; no definite D call. CDR3 length: 14 amino acids. Between the trimmed V and J ends, which lost 1 base and 3 bases, there was a span of 8 bases. CDR1 MNHEY and CDR2 SVGAGI come from the germline V gene. The CDR3 is CASSYWAITDTQYF. For the CDR3, the DNA is TGTGCCAGCAGTTACTGGGCCATAACAGATACGCAGTATTTT.